This passage covers 32 T cell receptor beta chains from one sample sequenced in a study of T cell changes during pregnancy in multiple sclerosis. Measured with immunoSEQ multiplex PCR; TCRdb has only the in-frame clones, and not every one. Found here are 30,000 to 40,000 clones, roughly 89% of them singletons; the top ten hold 7.9%. This material consisted of CD8+ T cells from peripheral blood mononuclear cells, taken before pregnancy. These receptors came from a female donor with multiple sclerosis, enrolled in a pregnancy study.

This clone was counted a few times. The chain couples TRBV5-6 to TRBJ1-2; the D gene is possibly TRBD1 (6 bases). From germline, CDR1 is SGHDT and CDR2 YYEEEE. The V end lost 4 bases, the J end lost 6 bases, and 10 bases lay between the germline ends. This CDR3 contains 12 residues. The CDR3 DNA is TGTGCCAGCAGCCCTGGGACACATGGCTACACCTTC. It translates to CASSPGTHGYTF.

The chain recombines TRBV7-9 with TRBJ1-2, with D possibly being TRBD1 (5 bases). This CDR3 comprises 16 residues. V was cut by 3 bases and J by 4 bases, with 18 bases left in between. Germline-derived CDR1 and CDR2 are SEHNR and FQNEAQ (reference sequence). The CDR3, as DNA: TGTGCCAGCAGCTTTTCAATGGCGGATGACAGCTATGGCTACACCTTC. Amino acid sequence: CASSFSMADDSYGYTF.

The chain joins TRBV28 to TRBJ2-7; maybe TRBD2 (6 bases). Germline V lookup: CDR1 MDHEN, CDR2 SYDVKM. The CDR3 consists of 13 residues. The germline V and J ends were trimmed by 4 bases and 2 bases, with 9 bases remaining between them. The CDR3 is CASSWDSAYEQYF. CDR3 DNA: TGTGCCAGCAGTTGGGACTCCGCCTACGAGCAGTACTTC.

The chain has TRBV11-3 and TRBJ1-2; a weak D match, TRBD1 (5 bases). This CDR3 comprises 15 residues. V gave up 5 bases and J gave up 3 bases, with 16 bases separating them. Germline V gene lookup returns CDR1 SGHNT and CDR2 YENEEA. CDR3 protein: CASSPPAGLDYGYTF. The CDR3 region has the DNA TGTGCCAGCAGCCCGCCCGCAGGGCTTGACTATGGCTACACCTTC.

The J gene is TRBJ2-5, the V gene TRBV30; possible D gene TRBD1, 5 bases. This CDR3 contains 16 residues. With 4 bases removed from V and 2 bases from J, the gap between germline ends came to 20 bases. Germline assignment: CDR1 GTSNPN and CDR2 SVGIG (reference sequence). CDR3 protein: CAWNGVVAGPQETQYF. DNA for the CDR3: TGTGCCTGGAATGGGGTGGTGGCAGGGCCACAAGAGACCCAGTACTTC.

The V call is TRBV11-2, the J call TRBJ2-1; D unclear. V lost 2 bases to trimming and J lost 8 bases, with 4 bases between them. CDR1 SGHAT and CDR2 FQNNGV come from the germline V gene. This CDR3 region has 11 residues. CDR3 region: CASSLSYEQFF. The CDR3 bases are TGTGCCAGCAGCTTATCCTATGAGCAGTTCTTC.

The chain couples TRBV11-2 to TRBJ1-1, with unresolved D. V was cut by 1 base and J by 4 bases, with 7 bases left in between. Germline V lookup: CDR1 SGHAT, CDR2 FQNNGV. The CDR3 loop spans 13 amino acids. The CDR3 reads CASSLVWSTEAFF. In nucleotides, the CDR3 is TGTGCCAGCAGCTTAGTCTGGAGCACTGAAGCTTTCTTT.

The chain combines TRBV9 with TRBJ2-1, with D perhaps TRBD1 (6 bases). Germline loops: CDR1 SGDLS, CDR2 YYNGEE. The CDR3 loop spans 14 amino acids. V shed 1 base and J shed 5 bases, with 10 bases lying between them. For the CDR3, the DNA is TGTGCCAGCAGCGTATTCGGACAGAACAATGAGCAGTTCTTC. This gives the protein CASSVFGQNNEQFF.

The genes are TRBV19 and TRBJ2-1; tentative D call: TRBD2 (5 bases). The CDR3 is 14 amino acids. Germline CDR1 reads LNHDA; CDR2 reads SQIVND (reference sequence). Trimming pared 6 bases from V and 1 base from J, leaving 10 bases between. CDR3 bases: TGTGCCAGTAGGGACTCGCAATCCTACAATGAGCAGTTCTTC. It codes for CASRDSQSYNEQFF.

In this sample, this clone turned up many times. The genes are TRBV30 and TRBJ2-2, with TRBD2 matching 10 bases. After removal of 2 bases from V and 0 bases from J, the junction contained 6 bases not matched to a gene. The germline CDR1 and CDR2 sequences are GTSNPN and SVGIG (reference sequence). CDR3 size: 17 residues. The CDR3 sequence: CAWSTLAGFANTGELFF. The CDR3 DNA is TGTGCCTGGAGTACACTAGCGGGATTCGCGAACACCGGGGAGCTGTTTTTT. The variable domain in full, completed from reference TRBV30 and TRBJ2-2, reads SQTIHQWPATLVQPVGSPLSLECTVEGTSNPNLYWYRQAAGRGLQLLFYSVGIGQISSEVPQNLSASRPQDRQFILSSKKLLLSDSGFYLCAWSTLAGFANTGELFFGEGSRLTVL.

V gene TRBV27 combines with J gene TRBJ1-2, with 8 bases identical to TRBD1. J was trimmed by 3 bases and V by 6 bases; bases with no gene match: 3. CDR1 MNHEY and CDR2 SMNVEV come from the germline V gene (reference sequence). This CDR3 region has 13 residues. CDR3 loop: CASSPTGDYGYTF. As DNA, the CDR3 is TGTGCCAGCAGCCCGACAGGGGACTATGGCTACACCTTC.

The chain links TRBV4-1 to TRBJ2-2; 9 bases fit TRBD2. J gave up 4 bases and V 3 bases, and 3 bases lay outside the gene matches. The CDR3 sequence is 15 residues long. The germline V gene has CDR1 MGHRA and CDR2 YSYEKL. Here the CDR3 DNA reads TGCGCCAGCAGCCATAGCGGGAGTTTCACCGGGGAGCTGTTTTTT. Translated: CASSHSGSFTGELFF.

The chain uses TRBV19 and TRBJ1-4, with D unclear. The germline V gene has CDR1 LNHDA and CDR2 SQIVND (reference sequence). This CDR3 has 14 amino acids. Trimming took off 4 bases at V and 5 bases at J, with 11 bases between the two ends. The CDR3 DNA sequence: TGTGCCAGTAGTAGGAGGGAACGGAATGAAAAACTGTTTTTT. Encoded protein: CASSRRERNEKLFF.

The rearrangement uses TRBV28 and TRBJ2-1; 10 nucleotides line up with TRBD2. This CDR3 is built from 14 residues. J lost 8 bases, V lost 2 bases, and 3 bases had no gene match. Germline V lookup: CDR1 MDHEN, CDR2 SYDVKM. CDR3 residues: CASSLRLAGDEQFF. CDR3 nucleotide sequence: TGTGCCAGCAGTTTACGACTAGCGGGCGATGAGCAGTTCTTC.

The J gene is TRBJ1-6, the V gene TRBV6-4; 7 positions match TRBD1. Germline V lookup: CDR1 MRHNA, CDR2 SNTAGT. This CDR3 is 13 amino acids long. V gave up 6 bases and J gave up 7 bases; unmatched junction bases: 3. The CDR3 nucleotides read TGTGCCAGCAGCCGGGACAGCAATTCACCCCTCCACTTT. This codes for CASSRDSNSPLHF.

V and J are TRBV19 and TRBJ1-1; perhaps TRBD1 as D (5 bases). Germline V gene lookup returns CDR1 LNHDA and CDR2 SQIVND (reference sequence). V was shortened by 1 base and J by 0 bases, with 12 bases between the two germline ends. This CDR3 comprises 16 residues. Here the CDR3 DNA reads TGTGCCAGTAGTATAGGCAGGGATTACATGAACACTGAAGCTTTCTTT. It is translated as CASSIGRDYMNTEAFF.

This clone was observed once. V usage is TRBV7-2 and J usage is TRBJ2-7; possibly TRBD1 for D (6 bases). V lost 5 bases and J 2 bases, leaving 16 bases between the germline ends. CDR1 is SGHTA, CDR2 FQGNSA, per germline. This CDR3 has 15 amino acids. CDR3 nucleotide sequence: TGTGCCAGCAGCCCCCAGGGGCCGACAGCCTACGAGCAGTACTTC. This codes for CASSPQGPTAYEQYF.

The rearrangement links TRBV15 to TRBJ1-2; no firm D call. V lost 0 bases to trimming and J lost 4 bases, with 15 bases between them. Germline V gives CDR1 LNHNV, CDR2 YYDKDF (reference sequence). The CDR3 is 16 amino acids. The CDR3 bases are TGTGCCACCAGCAGAGATAAAGCTCCCCGGGGCTATGGCTACACCTTC. Protein sequence: CATSRDKAPRGYGYTF.

V usage is TRBV27 and J usage is TRBJ2-7; D is possibly TRBD1 (6 bases). CDR1 and CDR2 (germline): MNHEY, SMNVEV (reference sequence). V dropped 6 bases and J dropped 2 bases, with 11 bases sitting between them. This CDR3 has 13 amino acids. CDR3 sequence (DNA): TGTGCCAGCAGCCTGGGGGCCACCTACGAGCAGTACTTC. Protein: CASSLGATYEQYF.

The chain links TRBV27 to TRBJ1-1, with D perhaps TRBD1 (5 bases). The V end lost 5 bases, the J end lost 3 bases, and 13 bases lay between the germline ends. Germline V gives CDR1 MNHEY, CDR2 SMNVEV (reference sequence). The CDR3 contains 14 residues. The CDR3 region is CASSALAGDTEAFF. For the CDR3, the DNA is TGTGCCAGCAGTGCCTTAGCGGGGGACACTGAAGCTTTCTTT.

The chain joins TRBV25-1 to TRBJ2-1, with D possibly TRBD2 on 5 matching bases. This CDR3 region has 11 residues. V lost 10 bases and J lost 10, with 14 bases in between. CDR1 is MGHDK and CDR2 is SYGVNS in the germline V gene. CDR3 protein: CATSRSGEQFF. The CDR3 DNA reads TGTGCCACCTCTAGGTCGGGGGAGCAGTTCTTC.

The chain employs TRBV27 and TRBJ2-2; D is perhaps TRBD2 (5 bases). Per the germline V gene, CDR1 is MNHEY and CDR2 is SMNVEV (reference sequence). The CDR3 contains 14 residues. V gave up 0 bases and J gave up 5 bases, with 7 bases separating them. This CDR3 reads CASSLSTGTGELFF. DNA of the CDR3: TGTGCCAGCAGTTTATCAACGGGGACCGGGGAGCTGTTTTTT.

The chain joins TRBV2 to TRBJ1-2; tentatively, D is TRBD1 (6 bases). Deletions cut 7 bases from V and 7 bases from J, with 19 bases between. Germline V gene lookup returns CDR1 SNHLY and CDR2 FYNNEI. The CDR3 runs to 14 residues. CDR3 residues: CASNGDTLRLGYTF. DNA for the CDR3: TGTGCCAGCAACGGGGACACCTTACGACTTGGCTACACCTTC.

The chain employs TRBV7-4 and TRBJ2-1; maybe TRBD2 (5 bases). The CDR3 contains 14 residues. V was shortened by 5 bases and J by 7 bases, with 15 bases between the two germline ends. From germline, CDR1 is SGHVT and CDR2 SQSDAQ. The CDR3 is CASSKTGKMNEQFF. For the CDR3, the DNA is TGTGCCAGCAGCAAAACCGGGAAGATGAATGAGCAGTTCTTC.

The V call is TRBV7-9, the J call TRBJ2-7; no clear D gene. The CDR3 is 11 amino acids. Looked up from germline, CDR1 is SEHNR and CDR2 is FQNEAQ (reference sequence). V gave up 3 bases and J gave up 6 bases, with 6 bases separating them. CDR3: CASSFGSEQYF. The CDR3 DNA sequence: TGTGCCAGCAGCTTCGGGTCCGAGCAGTACTTC.

V and J are TRBV27 and TRBJ1-5; D may be TRBD1 (6 bases). The V and J ends lost 8 bases and 1 base respectively, with 15 bases between them. This CDR3 has 15 amino acids. The germline CDR1 and CDR2 sequences are MNHEY and SMNVEV (reference sequence). The chain's CDR3 is CASGQTGFSNQPQHF. CDR3 bases: TGTGCCAGCGGACAAACAGGGTTCAGCAATCAGCCCCAGCATTTT.

The CDR3 loop is CASSEIAGGITDTQYF. DNA of the CDR3: TGTGCCAGCAGTGAGATAGCGGGAGGAATCACAGATACGCAGTATTTT. The chain employs TRBV2 and TRBJ2-3; 10 nucleotides line up with TRBD2. This CDR3 region has 16 residues. Germline CDR1 is SNHLY and CDR2 is FYNNEI. The ends lost 3 bases at V and 2 bases at J; junction bases unmatched: 5.

The rearrangement uses TRBV28 and TRBJ2-7; the match to TRBD1 covers 7 bases. There are 13 residues in the CDR3. J gave up 5 bases and V 7 bases, and 8 bases lay outside the gene matches. Germline V gives CDR1 MDHEN, CDR2 SYDVKM. In nucleotides, the CDR3 is TGTGCCAGCAATGGAGCAGGGGGAAACGAGCAGTACTTC. It translates to CASNGAGGNEQYF.

The chain carries TRBV5-6 and TRBJ2-7; tentative D call: TRBD1 (5 bases). The CDR3 totals 13 residues. V lost 4 bases to trimming and J lost 2 bases, with 10 bases between them. The V gene's germline CDR1 is SGHDT and CDR2 YYEEEE. This CDR3 reads CASSPGQTYEQYF. The CDR3 DNA sequence: TGTGCCAGCAGCCCAGGACAAACCTACGAGCAGTACTTC.

This clone is medium-sized. This chain uses TRBV4-1 with TRBJ2-6; a possible D gene is TRBD1 (6 bases). CDR1 and CDR2 from the germline V gene are MGHRA and YSYEKL. V was shortened by 3 bases and J by 1 base, with 10 bases between the two germline ends. CDR3 length: 16 amino acids. The CDR3 nucleotides read TGCGCCAGCAGCCACGAACAGGGATCTGGGGCCAACGTCCTGACTTTC. It encodes CASSHEQGSGANVLTF.

The chain combines TRBV7-9 with TRBJ2-5; 10 nucleotides align to TRBD2. Germline CDR1 SEHNR, CDR2 FQNEAQ (reference sequence). V dropped 4 bases and J dropped 2; count of bases not matched to a gene: 7. The CDR3 sequence is 16 residues long. This chain's CDR3 is CASSSIAGGGQETQYF. Written as DNA, the CDR3 is TGTGCCAGCAGCTCAATAGCGGGAGGAGGGCAAGAGACCCAGTACTTC.

The genes are TRBV27 and TRBJ2-7, with 9 positions matching TRBD1. CDR1 is MNHEY, CDR2 SMNVEV, per germline (reference sequence). This CDR3 contains 15 residues. V dropped 2 bases and J dropped 3; count of bases not matched to a gene: 5. The CDR3 sequence is CASSLVGTGSYEQYF. For the CDR3, the DNA is TGTGCCAGCAGTTTAGTCGGGACAGGGAGCTACGAGCAGTACTTC.